The 15 T cell receptor beta chains reported below all come from one sample, sequenced in a study of shared clonotypes between healthy human individuals. Libraries were prepared by immunoSEQ multiplex PCR; TCRdb keeps only in-frame clonotypes and omits some of them. The sample has approximately 1.5 million clones, approximately 98.5% seen once. The sequencing sample was made of naive CD4+ T cells sorted from blood. Noted subset: CD45RA+ positively selected. Receptor source: a man in his thirties or forties in good health.

The chain employs TRBV14 and TRBJ2-7; 9 nucleotides match TRBD1. With 4 bases clipped from V and 4 bases from J, the junction kept 8 bases outside the gene matches. Per the germline V gene, CDR1 is SGHDN and CDR2 is FVKESK. This CDR3 comprises 15 residues. The CDR3 spells CASSRAGTGWYEQYF. In DNA form, the CDR3 reads TGTGCCAGCAGCCGCGCCGGGACAGGGTGGTACGAGCAGTACTTC.

The chain links TRBV18 to TRBJ2-7; D not resolved. V lost 3 bases to trimming and J lost 3 bases, with 15 bases between them. The CDR3 sequence is 15 residues long. Germline values: CDR1 KGHSH, CDR2 LQKENI. The chain's CDR3 is CASSPEGINLYEQYF. The DNA for the CDR3 is TGTGCCAGCTCACCCGAAGGAATTAATCTCTACGAGCAGTACTTC.

This clone appeared a single time. This chain links TRBV21-1 with TRBJ1-5; the D call of TRBD1 is as the table states it, not checked on the DNA. TRBV21-1 is a recognized pseudogene. The length of the CDR3 is 18 residues. As DNA, the CDR3 is TGTGCCAGCAGTCGTCCAGGGGCTAAAGGAACAGGCAATCAGCCCCAGCATTTT. Translation: CASSRPGAKGTGNQPQHF.

The chain is built from TRBV2 and TRBJ2-6; D gene ambiguous. The CDR3 is made up of 15 amino acids. Germline V CDR1 and CDR2: SNHLY, FYNNEI. V was trimmed by 3 bases and J by 2 bases, leaving 8 bases between them. The CDR3 protein is CASSDLPAGANVLTF. CDR3 nucleotide sequence: TGTGCCAGCAGTGATTTACCCGCTGGGGCCAACGTCCTGACTTTC. Filled out from reference TRBV2 and TRBJ2-6, the complete variable domain reads EPEVTQTPSHQVTQMGQEVILRCVPISNHLYFYWYRQILGQKVEFLVSFYNNEISEKSEIFDDQFSVERPDGSNFTLKIRSTKLEDSAMYFCASSDLPAGANVLTFGAGSRLTVL.

The chain employs TRBV9 and TRBJ1-3; D perhaps matches TRBD1 (5 bases). The length of the CDR3 is 15 residues. V was clipped by 4 bases and J by 0 bases, with 11 bases between them. Germline CDR1 and CDR2: SGDLS and YYNGEE. CDR3 residues: CASSPTVTSGNTIYF. CDR3 DNA sequence: TGTGCCAGCAGCCCGACAGTGACCTCTGGAAACACCATATATTTT.

This clone was counted once. J is TRBJ1-2 and V is TRBV5-1; tentatively, D is TRBD1 (6 bases). The CDR3 is 15 amino acids. V lost 4 bases and J 4 bases, leaving 17 bases between the germline ends. Germline CDR1 SGHRS, CDR2 YFSETQ. CDR3 bases: TGCGCCAGCAGCCAACGACAGGATCGGAGCTATGGCTACACCTTC. It specifies CASSQRQDRSYGYTF. Full variable domain (outside the CDR3, taken from reference TRBV5-1 and TRBJ1-2): KAGVTQTPRYLIKTRGQQVTLSCSPISGHRSVSWYQQTPGQGLQFLFEYFSETQRNKGNFPGRFSGRQFSNSRSEMNVSTLELGDSALYLCASSQRQDRSYGYTFGSGTRLTVV.

This clone was observed a single time. This chain uses TRBV27 with TRBJ2-7; perhaps D is TRBD1 or TRBD2 (5 bases each). CDR3 length: 14 residues. Germline V gene lookup returns CDR1 MNHEY and CDR2 SMNVEV (reference sequence). V lost 6 bases and J lost 7, with 19 bases in between. The CDR3 reads CASSYGAGPGEQYF. CDR3 in DNA: TGTGCCAGCAGCTATGGGGCTGGACCGGGAGAGCAGTACTTC.

With respect to this clone: The same CDR3 can be traced to other DNA sequences in this sample. V gene TRBV18 combines with J gene TRBJ1-1; 7 bases agree with TRBD1. The CDR3 length is 14 residues. The germline V gene has CDR1 KGHSH and CDR2 LQKENI. V lost 2 bases to trimming and J lost 1 base; unmatched junction nucleotides: 1. The CDR3 coding sequence is TGTGCCAGCTCACCAGGACAGGCGAACACTGAAGCTTTCTTT. Amino acid sequence: CASSPGQANTEAFF.

This chain joins TRBV5-1 and TRBJ2-1; 10 bases map to TRBD2. The V gene end was trimmed by 0 bases and the J gene end by 5 bases; junction bases not matched to a gene: 5. Germline loops: CDR1 SGHRS, CDR2 YFSETQ. The CDR3 loop spans 16 amino acids. CDR3 residues: CASSLEKGLANNEQFF. CDR3 DNA sequence: TGCGCCAGCAGCTTGGAAAAGGGACTAGCGAACAATGAGCAGTTCTTC.

As DNA, the CDR3 is TGTGCCAGCAGTTTCCCCAACGGGGGGAACTATGGCTACACCTTC. Translating it yields CASSFPNGGNYGYTF. The V call is TRBV28, the J call TRBJ1-2, with a tentative D call TRBD1 (5 bases). CDR3 length equals 15 residues. Trimming left V 3 bases short and J 2 bases short, with 13 bases between. Germline-derived CDR1 and CDR2 are MDHEN and SYDVKM.

The V and J genes are TRBV5-4 and TRBJ2-1, with D possibly being TRBD2 (6 bases). CDR3 length: 14 residues. Germline V lookup: CDR1 SGHNT, CDR2 YYREEE (reference sequence). Trimming left V 3 bases short and J 6 bases short, with 13 bases between. CDR3 DNA sequence: TGTGCCAGCAGCTCTATACTAGCCGTCAATGAGCAGTTCTTC. The encoded protein is CASSSILAVNEQFF. The entire variable domain, with the rest obtained from reference TRBV5-4 and TRBJ2-1, is as follows: ETGVTQSPTHLIKTRGQQVTLRCSSQSGHNTVSWYQQALGQGPQFIFQYYREEENGRGNFPPRFSGLQFPNYSSELNVNALELDDSALYLCASSSILAVNEQFFGPGTRLTVL.

Turning to this clone: At one of its ends the junction is not consistent with the germline gene, which may arise from a read error. The rearrangement uses TRBV7-7 and TRBJ2-1; TRBD2 agrees at 9 bases. The CDR3 spans 14 residues. Germline values: CDR1 SSHAT, CDR2 FNYEAQ (reference sequence). The DNA of the CDR3 is TGTGCTAGCAGCTTAGCGGGGGAGGGTCCTGAGCAGTTCTTC. It is translated as CASSLAGEGPEQFF.

The gene calls are TRBV5-1 and TRBJ2-5; D unresolved. The CDR3 loop spans 12 amino acids. The V end lost 3 bases, the J end lost 0 bases, and 3 bases lay between the germline ends. Germline-derived CDR1 and CDR2 are SGHRS and YFSETQ. Written as DNA, the CDR3 is TGCGCCAGCAGCTCGTACCAAGAGACCCAGTACTTC. It translates to CASSSYQETQYF.

This rearrangement joins TRBV28 to TRBJ1-4, with no clear D. Germline CDR1 and CDR2: MDHEN and SYDVKM. Deletions cut 5 bases from V and 6 bases from J, with 22 bases between. The CDR3 covers 17 residues. CDR3 amino acids: CASSDNANHPDDEKLFF. In nucleotides, the CDR3 is TGTGCCAGCAGTGACAACGCTAATCATCCGGACGATGAAAAACTGTTTTTT. The variable domain in full, with the rest retrieved from reference TRBV28 and TRBJ1-4, is DVKVTQSSRYLVKRTGEKVFLECVQDMDHENMFWYRQDPGLGLRLIYFSYDVKMKEKGDIPEGYSVSREKKERFSLILESASTNQTSMYLCASSDNANHPDDEKLFFGSGTQLSVL.

J is TRBJ2-7 and V is TRBV5-1; D is perhaps TRBD2 (5 bases). The CDR3 extends over 13 amino acids. CDR1 SGHRS and CDR2 YFSETQ come from the germline V gene. The V and J ends lost 0 bases and 6 bases respectively, with 10 bases between them. The CDR3 coding sequence is TGCGCCAGCAGCTTGGGAGGGATTCCCGAGCAGTACTTC. Its translation: CASSLGGIPEQYF.